Below, one T cell receptor beta chain is given with its context. Per the study methods: Reference gene primers were amplified, and this amplification served to estimate nucleated cell counts. Sequencing was performed with immunoSEQ multiplex PCR; in TCRdb, only in-frame clones are kept and a portion is missing. V, J and clone size derive from that table, while D and trimming were established from the DNA sequence. The sample contains roughly 25,000 clones, approximately 79% of which appear only once. The CDR3 consists of 14 residues. The ends lost 7 bases at V and 5 bases at J; junction bases unmatched: 9. Germline lookup yields CDR1 SQVTM and CDR2 ANQGSEA. The data were taken from a study of blood T cell repertoires in COVID-19. Whole-study context: There were acute and convalescent COVID-19 samples, and they came from the United States, Italy and Spain. PBMCs, B-cell-depleted T cells, or T cells were the source of the cDNA or gDNA that made up the material.

This sequence was found in a woman older than 75 with acute or convalescent COVID-19. The genes are TRBV29-1 and TRBJ1-5, with TRBD1 matching 9 bases. The sequencing sample was made of peripheral blood. The CDR3 DNA follows: TGCAGCGCCACCGGGACAGGGATCGATCAGCCCCAGCATTTT. Translating gives CSATGTGIDQPQHF.